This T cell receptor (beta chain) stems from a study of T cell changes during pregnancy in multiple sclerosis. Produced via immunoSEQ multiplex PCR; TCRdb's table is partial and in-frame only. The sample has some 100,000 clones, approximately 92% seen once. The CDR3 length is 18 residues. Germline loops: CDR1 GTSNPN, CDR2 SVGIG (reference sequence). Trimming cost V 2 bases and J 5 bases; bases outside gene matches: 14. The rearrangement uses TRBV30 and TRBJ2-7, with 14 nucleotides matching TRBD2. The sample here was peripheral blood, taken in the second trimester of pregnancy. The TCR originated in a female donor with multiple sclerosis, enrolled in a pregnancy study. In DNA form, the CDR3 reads TGTGCCTGGAGTACAGGACTAGCGGGAGGTCCCCCTTGGGACGAGCAGTACTTC. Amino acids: CAWSTGLAGGPPWDEQYF.